The next 22 T cell receptor beta chains were all read from a single sample in a study of cytomegalovirus exposure and HLA in healthy donors. This table comes from immunoSEQ multiplex PCR, and its TCRdb copy is limited to in-frame clones, with some not included. In the table there are 120,000 to 150,000 clones, just over 85% of which are singletons. Sequenced sample: PBMCs. These receptors all come from a woman aged 18-29 years in good health and CMV-seropositive.

The chain couples TRBV19 to TRBJ1-2, with TRBD1 matching 7 bases. Germline V gene sequence: CDR1 LNHDA, CDR2 SQIVND (reference sequence). J lost 4 bases, V lost 5 bases, and 13 bases had no gene match. The length of the CDR3 is 16 residues. The CDR3 bases are TGTGCCAGTAGTGCCCGACCCGGCAGGGGGACCTATGGCTACACCTTC. Residues: CASSARPGRGTYGYTF.

This clone was picked up one time. The rearrangement links TRBV6-1 to TRBJ1-4; no definite D call. CDR3 length: 14 residues. V gave up 10 bases and J gave up 0 bases, with 12 bases separating them. Germline V CDR1 and CDR2: MNHNS, SASEGT. The CDR3 sequence: CAIYTAATNEKLFF. The CDR3 DNA reads as TGTGCCATCTATACTGCCGCAACTAATGAAAAACTGTTTTTT.

The rearrangement joins TRBV5-1 to TRBJ2-7, with 8 positions matching TRBD2. In germline, CDR1 is SGHRS, CDR2 YFSETQ. The trim removed 2 bases at V and 4 bases at J, leaving 2 bases unmatched. The CDR3 consists of 13 residues. The CDR3 DNA follows: TGCGCCAGCAGCTTTGGGACTAGGTACGAGCAGTACTTC. Translated: CASSFGTRYEQYF. The whole variable domain, filled in from reference TRBV5-1 and TRBJ2-7, reads KAGVTQTPRYLIKTRGQQVTLSCSPISGHRSVSWYQQTPGQGLQFLFEYFSETQRNKGNFPGRFSGRQFSNSRSEMNVSTLELGDSALYLCASSFGTRYEQYFGPGTRLTVT.

The CDR3 here is CASTRDRGDTQYF. The CDR3 nucleotides read TGTGCCAGCACCCGGGACAGGGGAGATACGCAGTATTTT. V usage is TRBV9 and J usage is TRBJ2-3, with 10 positions matching TRBD1. The germline V gene has CDR1 SGDLS and CDR2 YYNGEE. The V and J ends lost 6 bases and 5 bases, in that order; junction bases with no gene match: 3. CDR3 length: 13 residues.

The chain employs TRBV6-5 and TRBJ1-1; 8 nucleotides line up with TRBD1. J was trimmed by 5 bases and V by 6 bases; bases with no gene match: 11. This CDR3 comprises 15 residues. Germline values: CDR1 MNHEY, CDR2 SVGAGI. In DNA form, the CDR3 reads TGTGCCAGCAGAGTGGACAGGGAAGGGGCGACTGAAGCTTTCTTT. This encodes CASRVDREGATEAFF.

CDR3 bases: TGTGCTAGTGGGCAGCGGGGGGCAAAAAATGAGCAGTTCTTC. It yields the protein CASGQRGAKNEQFF. The V call is TRBV12-5, the J call TRBJ2-1; 9 bases fit TRBD2. The germline CDR1 and CDR2 sequences are LGHNT and FRNRAP. V was clipped by 6 bases and J by 7 bases; unmatched bases: 7. This CDR3 has 14 residues.

This clone has just one count. This rearrangement joins TRBV6-1 to TRBJ2-5; possibly TRBD1 for D (6 bases). The J call is doubtful: the DNA matches TRBJ2-7 better. In germline, CDR1 is MNHNS, CDR2 SASEGT. There are 13 residues in the CDR3. CDR3 nucleotides: TGTGCCAGCAGTGAAAGGGGGTTGTACGAGCAGTACTTC. Protein: CASSERGLYEQYF.

J is TRBJ2-2 and V is TRBV27; 10 nucleotides line up with TRBD2. After removal of 1 base from V and 5 bases from J, the junction contained 7 bases not matched to a gene. CDR3 length equals 17 residues. Germline CDR1 reads MNHEY; CDR2 reads SMNVEV (reference sequence). The CDR3 DNA follows: TGTGCCAGCAGTTTATTTGGACTAGCGGCGAGAACCGGGGAGCTGTTTTTT. Its protein is CASSLFGLAARTGELFF.

V and J are TRBV5-3 and TRBJ2-7; D is unresolved. TRBV5-3 falls under the ORF class, with uncertain function. CDR3 length equals 14 residues. The V and J ends lost 0 bases and 2 bases respectively, with 9 bases between them. The CDR3 spells CARSLDTATYEQYF. In nucleotides, the CDR3 is TGTGCCAGAAGCTTGGATACAGCCACCTACGAGCAGTACTTC.

The J gene is TRBJ1-1, the V gene TRBV5-1, with D perhaps TRBD1 (6 bases). This CDR3 region has 14 residues. The germline V and J ends were trimmed by 0 bases and 1 base, with 7 bases remaining between them. Germline CDR1 is SGHRS and CDR2 is YFSETQ. In nucleotides, the CDR3 is TGCGCCAGCAGCTTGGTGGGACAGAACACTGAAGCTTTCTTT. Encoded protein: CASSLVGQNTEAFF.

V gene TRBV6-6 combines with J gene TRBJ2-5, with TRBD2 matching over 10 bases. The CDR3 runs 13 residues. Unmatched junction bases numbered 4, after V lost 7 bases and J lost 5 bases. Germline V gene sequence: CDR1 MNHNY, CDR2 SVGAGI (reference sequence). The CDR3 DNA reads as TGTGCCAGCAATCTAGCGGGAGATGAGACCCAGTACTTC. Translation: CASNLAGDETQYF.

The V and J genes are TRBV5-6 and TRBJ1-6; no reliable D call. CDR3 length: 13 amino acids. CDR1 and CDR2 from the germline V gene are SGHDT and YYEEEE. The germline V and J ends were trimmed by 0 bases and 15 bases, with 13 bases remaining between them. The CDR3 DNA follows: TGTGCCAGCAGCTTGGGGCAGGCCCTTTTCCTCCACTTT. It translates to CASSLGQALFLHF.

This sequence joins TRBV27 and TRBJ1-2, with TRBD1 matching over 8 bases. The CDR3 length is 14 residues. Germline V gene lookup returns CDR1 MNHEY and CDR2 SMNVEV (reference sequence). The junction had 8 bases not matched to a gene; V was cut back by 5 bases and J by 6 bases. In DNA form, the CDR3 reads TGTGCCAGCAGTGCCGTCGGACAGGGAAATGGCTACACCTTC. It yields the protein CASSAVGQGNGYTF.

The V gene is TRBV6-6, the J gene TRBJ2-3; weak D call: TRBD2 (5 bases). The CDR3 spans 15 residues. Germline loops: CDR1 MNHNY, CDR2 SVGAGI (reference sequence). Trimming pared 6 bases from V and 0 bases from J, leaving 13 bases between. CDR3 sequence reads: CASSPLASSTDTQYF. The CDR3, as DNA: TGTGCCAGCAGCCCTCTAGCCAGCAGCACAGATACGCAGTATTTT.

Notes on this clone: The junction and the germline gene differ at one end; a read error may be behind it. The chain joins TRBV7-7 to TRBJ2-1; TRBD2 agrees at 13 bases. CDR1 is SSHAT, CDR2 FNYEAQ, per germline (reference sequence). The CDR3 is 16 amino acids. Here the CDR3 reads CASSSGLAGDYNEQFF. The CDR3, as DNA: TGTGCTAGCAGCTCAGGACTAGCGGGGGACTACAATGAGCAGTTCTTC.

This sequence joins TRBV5-1 and TRBJ1-2, with D hard to call. Per the germline V gene, CDR1 is SGHRS and CDR2 is YFSETQ. The V gene lost 0 bases and the J gene lost 8 bases, with 17 bases spanning the gap. The length of the CDR3 is 15 residues. CDR3 sequence (DNA): TGCGCCAGCAGCTTGGGGGTCAGGAGGGCGGAAGGCTACACCTTC. The encoded protein is CASSLGVRRAEGYTF.

The chain combines TRBV4-2 with TRBJ1-1; 9 bases line up with TRBD1. The CDR3 is made up of 14 amino acids. Germline values: CDR1 LGHNA, CDR2 YNFKEQ. J was trimmed by 6 bases and V by 5 bases; bases with no gene match: 7. CDR3 bases: TGTGCCAGCAGCTACCCGGGACAGGGCGCTGAAGCTTTCTTT. Translated, it gives CASSYPGQGAEAFF.

V and J are TRBV5-1 and TRBJ1-6; weak D call: TRBD1 (6 bases). The length of the CDR3 is 15 residues. Between the trimmed V and J ends, which lost 5 bases and 7 bases, there was a span of 16 bases. Germline V gives CDR1 SGHRS, CDR2 YFSETQ. The chain's CDR3 is CASSRNDRSNSPLHF. CDR3 coding DNA: TGCGCCAGCAGTAGAAACGACAGGTCAAATTCACCCCTCCACTTT. Full variable domain (rest looked up from reference TRBV5-1 and TRBJ1-6): KAGVTQTPRYLIKTRGQQVTLSCSPISGHRSVSWYQQTPGQGLQFLFEYFSETQRNKGNFPGRFSGRQFSNSRSEMNVSTLELGDSALYLCASSRNDRSNSPLHFGNGTRLTVT.

This clone was counted once. The V and J genes are TRBV18 and TRBJ2-5; 8 nucleotides match TRBD2. With 2 bases clipped from V and 1 base from J, the junction kept 3 bases outside the gene matches. The CDR3 totals 15 residues. The V gene's germline CDR1 is KGHSH and CDR2 LQKENI. The CDR3 here is CASSPLAGLQETQYF. The CDR3 DNA follows: TGTGCCAGCTCACCATTAGCGGGGCTCCAAGAGACCCAGTACTTC.

The V gene is TRBV5-4, the J gene TRBJ2-7; TRBD1 matches 7 bases. The trim removed 0 bases at V and 7 bases at J, leaving 10 bases unmatched. The CDR3 loop spans 15 amino acids. Germline V gene data show CDR1 as SGHNT and CDR2 as YYREEE (reference sequence). In DNA, the CDR3 is TGTGCCAGCAGCTTGGAACGGGACAGTGTGAGGGAGCAGTACTTC. Translation: CASSLERDSVREQYF.

V and J are TRBV6-6 and TRBJ1-1; TRBD1 might be the D (6 bases). CDR3 length: 15 amino acids. Trimming removed 0 bases from V and 3 bases from J, with 11 bases in between. CDR1 and CDR2 (germline): MNHNY, SVGAGI (reference sequence). CDR3 region: CASSYSQGSHTEAFF. Here the CDR3 DNA reads TGTGCCAGCAGTTACTCCCAGGGGTCGCACACTGAAGCTTTCTTT.

This clone was detected a few times. V gene TRBV18 combines with J gene TRBJ2-7, with D unresolved. Germline loops: CDR1 KGHSH, CDR2 LQKENI. CDR3 size: 15 residues. The V gene lost 4 bases and the J gene lost 1 base, with 14 bases spanning the gap. The CDR3 protein is CASSRRIEASYEQYF. The DNA of the CDR3 is TGTGCCAGCTCACGACGGATCGAGGCTTCCTACGAGCAGTACTTC.